This section outlines one T cell receptor (beta chain) sequence together with its context. The antigen remains unidentified. The source of the sample is a study of cytomegalovirus exposure and HLA in healthy donors. General study results and limits: While the bulk of TCR sequences proved rare, some public TCRs turned up in many donors.

The method was immunoSEQ multiplex PCR; TCRdb's version includes in-frame clones alone and lacks a portion of them. The sample yields approximately 110,000 clones, 94% seen once. V was clipped by 0 bases and J by 3 bases, with 14 bases between them. This CDR3 has 16 residues. Germline lookup yields CDR1 MNHNY and CDR2 SVGAGI (reference sequence). The chain is built from TRBV6-6 and TRBJ1-2, with TRBD1 as a possible D gene (5 bases). The sample taken for sequencing was PBMCs. This receptor was obtained from a woman between 18 and 29 years old in good health and CMV-seronegative. The CDR3 reads CASSYSGRGADYGYTF. The DNA of the CDR3 is TGTGCCAGCAGTTACTCCGGAAGGGGCGCAGACTATGGCTACACCTTC.